Listed below are T cell receptor beta chains from one sample, sequenced in a study of blood T cell repertoires in COVID-19. Assay used: immunoSEQ multiplex PCR; TCRdb lists only in-frame clones, some missing. The table shows hundreds of thousands of clones, with over 85% occurring only once. The sequenced sample consisted of peripheral blood. Receptors were obtained from a man aged 18 to 30 with COVID-19, enrolled during active disease. Each CDR3 is given with its conserved first and last residue. A D gene is named only where the DNA matches it firmly. For some rows the clone size is stated as once, few or many, or as a class when expanded; others skip it.

DNA	CDR3	V	D	J	size
TGTGCCAGCAGCGCAGCGGGAGGGCCGACAGATACGCAGTATTTT	CASSAAGGPTDTQYF	TRBV3-1/TRBV3-2	TRBD2	TRBJ2-3	.
TGTGCCAGCAGCCGTGGGACAGGGGGTACCACAGATACGCAGTATTTT	CASSRGTGGTTDTQYF	TRBV6-2/TRBV6-3	TRBD1	TRBJ2-3	.
TGTGCCAGCAGCGTAGCTGGAGAACCCACAGATACGCAGTATTTT	CASSVAGEPTDTQYF	TRBV9	.	TRBJ2-3	.
TGTGCCAGCAGCTTATTGGCTCTCCCCTACGAGCAGTACTTC	CASSLLALPYEQYF	TRBV7-9	.	TRBJ2-7	.
TGTGCCAGCAGTCTACCAGTTTGGCAACGAGCGGGAGACTACGAGCAGTACTTC	CASSLPVWQRAGDYEQYF	TRBV28	TRBD2	TRBJ2-7	.
TGCGCCAGCAGCCAACAGGGTATTGGGGGCTACACCTTC	CASSQQGIGGYTF	TRBV4-1	.	TRBJ1-2	.
TGTGCCACCAGCCCTGGTACTAGTGGAGAGACCCAGTACTTC	CATSPGTSGETQYF	TRBV24-1	.	TRBJ2-5	.
TGTGCCAGTATGCGGGGGGCAAATTCACCCCTCCACTTT	CASMRGANSPLHF	TRBV6-4	.	TRBJ1-6	few
TGTGCCAGCAGCTTTAAGCGTCCCTTCACAGATACGCAGTATTTT	CASSFKRPFTDTQYF	TRBV5-4	.	TRBJ2-3	.
TGTGCCAGCAGTGAGAAGTCTCCAGGGGTATACGAGCAGTACTTC	CASSEKSPGVYEQYF	TRBV6-1	.	TRBJ2-7	.
TGCGCCAGCAGCCAAGCTCTCAATCAGCCCCAGCATTTT	CASSQALNQPQHF	TRBV4-1	.	TRBJ1-5	.
TGTGCCAGCAGCTCCAGGGGATTGGTAAATTCACCCCTCCACTTT	CASSSRGLVNSPLHF	TRBV13	.	TRBJ1-6	.
TGCGCCAGCAGACGTGGGAGAGGAGAGACCCAGTACTTC	CASRRGRGETQYF	TRBV10-2	.	TRBJ2-5	.
TGTGCCTGGAAAACCACGAGCGGGAGGACCTACAATGAGCAGTTCTTC	CAWKTTSGRTYNEQFF	TRBV30	TRBD2	TRBJ2-1	.
TGCGCCAGCAGCTTGGAACCTTACAGGGGAACTGAAGCTTTCTTT	CASSLEPYRGTEAFF	TRBV5-1	TRBD1	TRBJ1-1	.
TGCGCCAGCAGTGAGGGAGGTGGGTACGAGCAGTACTTC	CASSEGGGYEQYF	TRBV10-2	.	TRBJ2-7	.
TGTGCCAGCAGCTTAGTAGGCAGGGGGCCCAATGAGCAGTTCTTC	CASSLVGRGPNEQFF	TRBV7-3	TRBD1	TRBJ2-1	.
TGCGCCAGCAGCCAAAGCCCCGGGTCAGGGGGCGTGGGCTATGGCTACACCTTC	CASSQSPGSGGVGYGYTF	TRBV4-1	TRBD1	TRBJ1-2	.
TGTGCCACCAGCGTCAGGGGCTCCTACAATGAGCAGTTCTTC	CATSVRGSYNEQFF	TRBV24-1	.	TRBJ2-1	once
TGCAGCGTTCAACAGGTCGTGGCCGGAAACACTATATATTTT	CSVQQVVAGNTIYF	TRBV29-1	.	TRBJ1-3	.
TGTGCCAGCCAGCCTTTTAGCGGGAACTACGAGCAGTACTTC	CASQPFSGNYEQYF	TRBV25-1	TRBD2	TRBJ2-7	.
TGTGCCAGCAACCCTGGGAAGCGGGATTCACCCCTCCACTTT	CASNPGKRDSPLHF	TRBV14	.	TRBJ1-6	.